The 21 T cell receptor beta chains listed next were all sequenced from one sample in a study of a mutant IDH1 vaccine in newly diagnosed glioma. The data were produced by immunoSEQ multiplex PCR, yet TCRdb's version contains in-frame clones alone and is incomplete. The table includes roughly 34,000 clones, around 80% detected once. Indicated time point: baseline, week 1 (first vaccination visit). Specified treatment: pre-vaccination baseline after standard-of-care therapy. The sequenced sample was peripheral blood mononuclear cells (PBMCs), obtained from a glioma patient treated with radiotherapy, temozolomide or both. The receptors were sampled from a man in his fifties or sixties with glioma. Some clones in this sample may be carry-over from other donors' samples.

V is TRBV6-5 and J is TRBJ2-2; 9 nucleotides agree with TRBD1. Looked up from germline, CDR1 is MNHEY and CDR2 is SVGAGI. There are 14 residues in the CDR3. Unmatched junction bases numbered 5, after V lost 6 bases and J lost 6 bases. Here the CDR3 reads CASRGDRVAGELFF. CDR3 DNA: TGTGCCAGCAGGGGGGACAGGGTGGCCGGGGAGCTGTTTTTT.

This chain links TRBV7-2 with TRBJ2-5; 8 positions agree with TRBD2. CDR3 length: 15 residues. From germline, CDR1 is SGHTA and CDR2 FQGNSA. V trimming: 2 bases; J trimming: 1 base; junction bases outside the gene matches: 3. The CDR3 loop reads CASSLFTSGQETQYF. As DNA, the CDR3 is TGTGCCAGCAGCTTATTTACTAGCGGCCAAGAGACCCAGTACTTC.

This chain joins TRBV25-1 and TRBJ2-1, with 10 nucleotides matching TRBD2. Germline V gives CDR1 MGHDK, CDR2 SYGVNS. The CDR3 has 13 residues. V lost 10 bases, J lost 7 bases, and 7 bases stayed unmatched. The chain's CDR3 is CAIKAGGGNEQFF. The CDR3 DNA reads as TGTGCCATCAAAGCGGGAGGGGGTAATGAGCAGTTCTTC.

This chain uses TRBV15 with TRBJ1-5, with TRBD1 matching over 10 bases. The CDR3 spans 14 residues. V trimming: 7 bases; J trimming: 6 bases; junction bases outside the gene matches: 6. The germline CDR1 and CDR2 sequences are LNHNV and YYDKDF (reference sequence). CDR3 in amino acids: CATNPDRGPQPQHF. The CDR3 DNA reads TGTGCCACCAATCCTGACAGGGGGCCTCAGCCCCAGCATTTT.

This rearrangement joins TRBV7-9 to TRBJ1-1; D gene unclear. The V and J ends lost 6 bases and 6 bases respectively, with 11 bases between them. The CDR3 has 12 residues. Germline assignment: CDR1 SEHNR and CDR2 FQNEAQ (reference sequence). CDR3 DNA: TGTGCCAGCAGTCAAGGAGGGTCTGAAGCTTTCTTT. This gives the protein CASSQGGSEAFF.

The chain links TRBV5-1 to TRBJ2-2, with 9 bases fitting TRBD2. This CDR3 region has 15 residues. V lost 5 bases, J lost 6 bases, and 8 bases stayed unmatched. The germline CDR1 and CDR2 sequences are SGHRS and YFSETQ. CDR3 nucleotides: TGCGCCAGCAGGAGACTAGCGGAAACACCCGGGGAGCTGTTTTTT. Amino acid sequence: CASRRLAETPGELFF.

The gene calls are TRBV7-7 and TRBJ2-2; no reliable D call. Trimming left V 2 bases short and J 2 bases short, with 6 bases between. The germline V gene has CDR1 SSHAT and CDR2 FNYEAQ (reference sequence). The CDR3 is made up of 14 amino acids. CDR3 region: CASSLNRNTGELFF. Written as DNA, the CDR3 is TGTGCCAGCAGCTTAAACCGAAACACCGGGGAGCTGTTTTTT.

V usage is TRBV19 and J usage is TRBJ2-4, with 7 bases lining up with TRBD1. The CDR3 runs to 14 residues. Germline trimming cut 5 bases from V and 3 bases from J; bases unmatched to any gene: 4. From germline, CDR1 is LNHDA and CDR2 SQIVND (reference sequence). CDR3 sequence reads: CASSSTGFKNIQYF. CDR3 bases: TGTGCCAGTAGTTCGACAGGGTTCAAAAACATTCAGTACTTC.

The chain carries TRBV7-9 and TRBJ1-5; TRBD1 aligns across 8 bases. The CDR3 sequence is 14 residues long. The V gene end was trimmed by 7 bases and the J gene end by 6 bases; junction bases not matched to a gene: 8. Germline CDR1 is SEHNR and CDR2 is FQNEAQ (reference sequence). Here the CDR3 DNA reads TGTGCCAGCACGAGACAGGGGCCCCCTCAGCCCCAGCATTTT. Its protein product is CASTRQGPPQPQHF.

This clone was seen only a few times. The gene calls are TRBV15 and TRBJ2-2, with D maybe TRBD2 (5 bases). V lost 0 bases and J 7 bases, leaving 9 bases between the germline ends. CDR3 length: 14 residues. From germline, CDR1 is LNHNV and CDR2 YYDKDF (reference sequence). CDR3 residues: CATSRDGRYGELFF. The CDR3 bases are TGTGCCACCAGCAGAGATGGGAGATACGGGGAGCTGTTTTTT.

This clone was found once. The V and J genes are TRBV19 and TRBJ2-1; 7 bases agree with TRBD2. The CDR3 loop spans 13 amino acids. CDR1 is LNHDA and CDR2 is SQIVND in the germline V gene (reference sequence). With V trimmed by 6 bases and J by 7 bases, 6 bases remained unmatched. The DNA for the CDR3 is TGTGCCAGTAGCGGCGCGGGAGTGAATGAGCAGTTCTTC. This codes for CASSGAGVNEQFF.

The chain recombines TRBV6-1 with TRBJ2-1, with TRBD1 matching 11 bases. The V segment lost 10 bases and the J segment 2 bases; nucleotides outside the gene matches: 7. CDR3 length equals 15 residues. Germline values: CDR1 MNHNS, CDR2 SASEGT. This CDR3 is CATRAGQGAYNEQFF. The CDR3 DNA sequence: TGTGCCACCCGGGCGGGACAGGGGGCCTACAATGAGCAGTTCTTC.

CDR3 loop: CASKARVNTGELFF. The CDR3 DNA reads TGTGCCAGCAAGGCCAGGGTGAACACCGGGGAGCTGTTTTTT. The V gene is TRBV11-2, the J gene TRBJ2-2; D perhaps matches TRBD1 (5 bases). The CDR3 runs to 14 residues. V dropped 7 bases and J dropped 1 base, with 10 bases sitting between them. The germline gives CDR1 SGHAT, CDR2 FQNNGV.

The chain employs TRBV5-1 and TRBJ1-1, with unresolved D. Trimming took off 0 bases at V and 4 bases at J, with 10 bases between the two ends. Per germline, CDR1 SGHRS and CDR2 YFSETQ. The CDR3 extends over 14 amino acids. DNA for the CDR3: TGCGCCAGCAGCTTGGACGGCCGGGGCACTGAAGCTTTCTTT. Protein sequence: CASSLDGRGTEAFF.

The genes are TRBV5-4 and TRBJ2-2; perhaps TRBD1 as D (6 bases). Germline lookup yields CDR1 SGHNT and CDR2 YYREEE (reference sequence). V was shortened by 0 bases and J by 2 bases, with 8 bases between the two germline ends. The CDR3 has 15 amino acids. For the CDR3, the DNA is TGTGCCAGCAGCTTGGACAGGGACAACACCGGGGAGCTGTTTTTT. It specifies CASSLDRDNTGELFF.

The V and J genes are TRBV7-2 and TRBJ1-1; unclear D gene. The CDR3 length is 12 residues. Trimming cost V 5 bases and J 8 bases, with 12 bases left between them. Looked up from germline, CDR1 is SGHTA and CDR2 is FQGNSA. DNA of the CDR3: TGTGCCAGCAGCCCGAATGGTAGAGAAGCTTTCTTT. Amino acids: CASSPNGREAFF.

J is TRBJ1-4 and V is TRBV6-5, with D uncertain. The germline V gene has CDR1 MNHEY and CDR2 SVGAGI. V was cut by 2 bases and J by 10 bases, with 14 bases left in between. This CDR3 is built from 14 residues. CDR3 amino acids: CASSYGVKPGKLFF. The CDR3 coding sequence is TGTGCCAGCAGTTACGGGGTCAAACCCGGAAAACTGTTTTTT.

The rearrangement uses TRBV5-1 and TRBJ1-4; maybe TRBD1 (6 bases). Trimming cost V 4 bases and J 4 bases, with 14 bases left between them. Germline V lookup: CDR1 SGHRS, CDR2 YFSETQ. The CDR3 loop spans 15 amino acids. CDR3 coding DNA: TGCGCCAGCAGCGCCGGGACAACCTTTAATGAAAAACTGTTTTTT. It encodes CASSAGTTFNEKLFF. Looking up the rest from reference TRBV5-1 and TRBJ1-4 gives the full variable domain: KAGVTQTPRYLIKTRGQQVTLSCSPISGHRSVSWYQQTPGQGLQFLFEYFSETQRNKGNFPGRFSGRQFSNSRSEMNVSTLELGDSALYLCASSAGTTFNEKLFFGSGTQLSVL.

This chain uses TRBV27 with TRBJ1-1, with a tentative D call TRBD1 (6 bases). The CDR3 contains 13 residues. The germline V gene has CDR1 MNHEY and CDR2 SMNVEV (reference sequence). The V and J ends lost 3 bases and 5 bases respectively, with 10 bases between them. CDR3 amino acids: CASSFRGETEAFF. The CDR3 region has the DNA TGTGCCAGCAGTTTCAGGGGAGAGACTGAAGCTTTCTTT.

This clone was seen a few times. This chain connects TRBV2 to TRBJ2-3, with 7 bases aligning to TRBD1. CDR3 length: 16 residues. Looked up from germline, CDR1 is SNHLY and CDR2 is FYNNEI. J was trimmed by 1 base and V by 3 bases; bases with no gene match: 7. CDR3 amino acids: CASSDYGQAGTDTQYF. CDR3 DNA sequence: TGTGCCAGCAGTGATTACGGACAGGCCGGCACAGATACGCAGTATTTT. The full variable domain, completed using reference TRBV2 and TRBJ2-3, is EPEVTQTPSHQVTQMGQEVILRCVPISNHLYFYWYRQILGQKVEFLVSFYNNEISEKSEIFDDQFSVERPDGSNFTLKIRSTKLEDSAMYFCASSDYGQAGTDTQYFGPGTRLTVL.

The genes are TRBV15 and TRBJ2-3; D may be TRBD1 (5 bases). The CDR3 spans 14 residues. With 0 bases removed from V and 2 bases from J, the gap between germline ends came to 6 bases. CDR1 is LNHNV and CDR2 is YYDKDF in the germline V gene (reference sequence). The CDR3 coding sequence is TGTGCCACCAGCAGAGAACAGGTCACAGATACGCAGTATTTT. Its protein is CATSREQVTDTQYF.